Below, 19 T cell receptor beta chains from the same sample are listed, as sequenced in a study of cytomegalovirus exposure and HLA in healthy donors. The study ran its PCR with 60 Vbeta and 13 Jbeta primers. Generated by immunoSEQ multiplex PCR, the TCRdb table keeps only in-frame clones and is missing some. The data show about 140,000 clones, around 77% seen once. The sample taken for sequencing was PBMCs. These receptor sequences come from a man in his late teens or twenties in good health and CMV-seronegative.

Here the CDR3 DNA reads TGTGCCAGCAGCTTAATCGCAGAGGACAATCAGCCCCAGCATTTT. Residues: CASSLIAEDNQPQHF. V gene TRBV7-2 combines with J gene TRBJ1-5; D gene uncertain. V lost 2 bases to trimming and J lost 3 bases, with 11 bases between them. Germline loops: CDR1 SGHTA, CDR2 FQGNSA. This CDR3 is 15 amino acids long.

This chain links TRBV27 with TRBJ1-2, with 8 nucleotides matching TRBD1. Germline CDR1 and CDR2: MNHEY and SMNVEV (reference sequence). This CDR3 has 17 amino acids. The J segment lost 3 bases and the V segment lost 2 bases, leaving 11 bases of the junction unmatched. Here the CDR3 DNA reads TGTGCCAGCAGTTTAACCGTAGGGACAGGCGCGGACTATGGCTACACCTTC. Translation gives CASSLTVGTGADYGYTF.

This chain links TRBV2 with TRBJ1-4, with 8 bases matching TRBD1. CDR3 length: 16 residues. Germline trimming cut 5 bases from V and 7 bases from J; bases unmatched to any gene: 12. CDR1 and CDR2 from the germline V gene are SNHLY and FYNNEI. DNA for the CDR3: TGTGCCAGCAGTTCTGAAGGACAGGGTAGGGGTGAAAAACTGTTTTTT. It codes for CASSSEGQGRGEKLFF.

This clone has a count of ten or more. For the CDR3, the DNA is TGTGCCAGCAGTTACGACGAGGCCACTGAAGCTTTCTTT. It is translated as CASSYDEATEAFF. V usage is TRBV6-5 and J usage is TRBJ1-1; the D is unclear. The CDR3 totals 13 residues. Trimming left V 2 bases short and J 4 bases short, with 8 bases between. Germline CDR1 MNHEY, CDR2 SVGAGI.

This rearrangement joins TRBV19 to TRBJ2-5, with TRBD2 as a possible D gene (5 bases). CDR1 is LNHDA and CDR2 is SQIVND in the germline V gene (reference sequence). The CDR3 runs to 16 residues. Trimming shortened V by 3 bases and J by 4 bases, and 18 bases separated the two germline ends. The CDR3 DNA follows: TGTGCCAGTAGTATTAGGGTGAGGGATCCTCCAGAGACCCAGTACTTC. Translating it yields CASSIRVRDPPETQYF.

The sample holds one count of this clone. The chain is built from TRBV5-1 and TRBJ1-1, with D unresolved. The CDR3 has 14 amino acids. The V gene lost 1 base and the J gene lost 3 bases, with 10 bases spanning the gap. Germline values: CDR1 SGHRS, CDR2 YFSETQ. DNA of the CDR3: TGCGCCAGCAGCTTGCGAGGGTTGGACACTGAAGCTTTCTTT. Its translation is CASSLRGLDTEAFF.

The V call is TRBV7-9, the J call TRBJ1-1; tentatively, D is TRBD1 (5 bases). V gave up 3 bases and J gave up 0 bases, with 17 bases separating them. The CDR3 length is 17 residues. Germline CDR1 SEHNR, CDR2 FQNEAQ (reference sequence). The DNA of the CDR3 is TGTGCCAGCAGCTTCTTCAGGGCCGGGGGGTTGAACACTGAAGCTTTCTTT. Protein product: CASSFFRAGGLNTEAFF.

A remark on this clone: Relative to the germline gene, one junction end is altered; a read error may explain this. This rearrangement joins TRBV7-7 to TRBJ2-5; TRBD1 agrees at 7 bases. This CDR3 is built from 14 residues. Looked up from germline, CDR1 is SSHAT and CDR2 is FNYEAQ (reference sequence). In DNA, the CDR3 is TGTGCTAGCAGTCGGACACAGGGGCAAGAGACCCAGTACTTC. As protein: CASSRTQGQETQYF.

The chain uses TRBV7-9 and TRBJ2-3, with no clear D. With 4 bases removed from V and 0 bases from J, the gap between germline ends came to 8 bases. The CDR3 has 14 amino acids. The germline V gene encodes CDR1 SEHNR and CDR2 FQNEAQ (reference sequence). This CDR3 reads CASSSRLSTDTQYF. The CDR3 DNA is TGTGCCAGCAGCTCCAGATTAAGCACAGATACGCAGTATTTT.

This rearrangement joins TRBV2 to TRBJ2-3; D gene unclear. There are 13 residues in the CDR3. Trimming stripped 5 bases from V and 4 bases from J, with 10 bases between. Germline V lookup: CDR1 SNHLY, CDR2 FYNNEI. The CDR3 region has the DNA TGTGCCAGCAGTCCCCCCCGGGCAGATACGCAGTATTTT. This sequence encodes CASSPPRADTQYF.

V usage is TRBV12-5 and J usage is TRBJ1-1, with TRBD1 identical over 9 bases. CDR3 length: 18 residues. V trimming: 0 bases; J trimming: 0 bases; junction bases outside the gene matches: 8. Germline loops: CDR1 LGHNT, CDR2 FRNRAP. CDR3 sequence reads: CASGLVRTGDLMNTEAFF. CDR3 nucleotides: TGTGCTAGTGGTTTGGTAAGGACAGGGGACCTGATGAACACTGAAGCTTTCTTT.

The V gene is TRBV7-6, the J gene TRBJ2-7, with TRBD1 identical over 8 bases. There are 14 residues in the CDR3. CDR1 and CDR2 (germline): SGHVS, FNYEAQ. V was clipped by 5 bases and J by 6 bases; unmatched bases: 9. This chain's CDR3 is CASSPRTGQGEQYF. DNA of the CDR3: TGTGCCAGCAGCCCTCGGACAGGGCAGGGCGAGCAGTACTTC. Together with reference TRBV7-6 and TRBJ2-7, the CDR3 gives the full variable domain: GAGVSQSPRYKVTKRGQDVALRCDPISGHVSLYWYRQALGQGPEFLTYFNYEAQQDKSGLPNDRFSAERPEGSISTLTIQRTEQRDSAMYRCASSPRTGQGEQYFGPGTRLTVT.

The chain joins TRBV7-2 to TRBJ1-1; 7 nucleotides match TRBD1. V trimming: 1 base; J trimming: 11 bases; junction bases outside the gene matches: 4. The CDR3 totals 12 residues. Germline V gene data show CDR1 as SGHTA and CDR2 as FQGNSA. The CDR3 loop reads CASSLDRGKAFF. CDR3 nucleotide sequence: TGTGCCAGCAGCTTAGACAGGGGAAAGGCTTTCTTT.

The chain recombines TRBV30 with TRBJ1-2, with D possibly TRBD1 on 5 matching bases. The germline V and J ends were trimmed by 1 base and 3 bases, with 24 bases remaining between them. CDR1 is GTSNPN and CDR2 is SVGIG in the germline V gene (reference sequence). This CDR3 region has 18 residues. The CDR3 nucleotides are TGTGCCTGGAGTGATTGGTCCGCGACACCTAAAGGGGACTATGGCTACACCTTC. Translating gives CAWSDWSATPKGDYGYTF.

This sequence joins TRBV5-1 and TRBJ2-5, with 11 bases fitting TRBD2. CDR1 and CDR2 from the germline V gene are SGHRS and YFSETQ. The CDR3 has 16 amino acids. V lost 4 bases to trimming and J lost 0 bases; unmatched junction nucleotides: 5. As DNA, the CDR3 is TGCGCCAGCAGCCCCCCGGGACTAGCGGACCAAGAGACCCAGTACTTC. Amino acids: CASSPPGLADQETQYF.

This clone was detected only a few times. The CDR3 spells CASSPGGRAGRAYGYTF. The CDR3 region has the DNA TGTGCCAGCAGCCCGGGGGGGAGAGCAGGTCGGGCCTATGGCTACACCTTC. This chain connects TRBV5-4 to TRBJ1-2, with D perhaps matching TRBD1 (5 bases). This CDR3 comprises 17 residues. V shed 4 bases and J shed 4 bases, with 23 bases lying between them. CDR1 SGHNT and CDR2 YYREEE come from the germline V gene (reference sequence).

This clone was recorded once. The chain recombines TRBV30 with TRBJ1-2; no reliable D call. The CDR3 has 16 amino acids. V was clipped by 3 bases and J by 2 bases, with 19 bases between them. Germline CDR1 reads GTSNPN; CDR2 reads SVGIG (reference sequence). CDR3 in DNA: TGTGCCTGGAGCCTCTCAACCCCGCGCATGAACTATGGCTACACCTTC. It translates to CAWSLSTPRMNYGYTF.

This clone was seen a single time. CDR3 amino acids: CASSPTVSAEAFF. The CDR3 bases are TGTGCCAGCAGCCCTACCGTTTCCGCTGAAGCTTTCTTT. The V call is TRBV11-1, the J call TRBJ1-1; D gene ambiguous. The CDR3 is 13 amino acids. Germline CDR1 is SGHAT and CDR2 is FQDESV (reference sequence). The germline V and J ends were trimmed by 5 bases and 6 bases, with 13 bases remaining between them.

This chain connects TRBV5-1 to TRBJ1-1; a weak D match, TRBD1 (5 bases). The V and J ends lost 6 bases and 9 bases respectively, with 15 bases between them. Germline V gives CDR1 SGHRS, CDR2 YFSETQ. This CDR3 has 12 amino acids. In DNA form, the CDR3 reads TGCGCCAGCACCACGGGGGGAAACAAAGCTTTCTTT. Amino acids: CASTTGGNKAFF.